This T cell receptor beta chain was sequenced during a study of beta chain features in type 1 diabetes. Whole-study context: Sorted cell examination encompassed approximately 110 million cells across all samples. Study results and limitations: Researchers cautioned that cDNA sequencing could over-represent cells with high TCR expression. Significant though moderate, a shortening of TCRB CDR3s appeared in all four CD4+ subsets of Type 1 diabetes patients.

The study reverse transcribed the entire isolated RNA, so it sequenced expressed TCRB transcripts. Data came from immunoSEQ multiplex PCR; TCRdb stores just in-frame clones and leaves some out. The table has fewer than 900,000 clones, about 17% seen once. Post-sort purity exceeded 95% for all sorted populations. On this clone: Antigen unknown.

The germline V gene has CDR1 SNHLY and CDR2 FYNNEI. This CDR3 contains 14 residues. The rearrangement uses TRBV2 and TRBJ2-5, with TRBD1 matching over 10 bases. The better agreement between TRBJ2-7 and the DNA end casts doubt on the J call. The sample was naive CD4+ T cells from blood. This sequence originates from a woman aged 18-29 years in good health. The CDR3 sequence: CASSGRDRGYEQYF. For the CDR3, the DNA is TGTGCCAGCAGTGGCCGGGACAGGGGATACGAGCAGTACTTC.